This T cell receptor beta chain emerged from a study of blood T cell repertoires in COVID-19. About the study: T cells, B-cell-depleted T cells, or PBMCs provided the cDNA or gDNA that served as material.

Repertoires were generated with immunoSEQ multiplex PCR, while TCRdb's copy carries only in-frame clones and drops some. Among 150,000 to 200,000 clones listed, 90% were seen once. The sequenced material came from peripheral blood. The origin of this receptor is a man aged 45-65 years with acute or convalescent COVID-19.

CDR3 nucleotides: TGTGCCAGCACGTGGGGTTCAGGGATGCCCTACGAGCAGTACTTC. As protein: CASTWGSGMPYEQYF. J is TRBJ2-7 and V is TRBV28; tentatively, D is TRBD1 (5 bases). CDR1 and CDR2 (germline): MDHEN, SYDVKM. The CDR3 has 15 residues. V was pared by 7 bases and J by 2 bases, with 18 bases between.